The source of this TCR beta chain is a study of regulatory T cells in long-lasting Graves disease. Whole-study results and caveats: Examination was confined to peripheral blood, excluding thyroid tissue. Small numbers of samples may have cut accuracy.

On this clonotype itself: What it binds is not known.

Trimming removed 5 bases at V and 4 bases at J, with 9 bases between. Germline V gene sequence: CDR1 LNHDA, CDR2 SQIVND (reference sequence). The CDR3 totals 13 residues. Noted time point: persistent/refractory GD, antithyroid drugs over 5 years with positive TRAb. Making the TCR library involved RNA that had been extracted from PBMCs. Graves' disease diagnosis was established per American Thyroid Association guidelines. EDTA tubes received about 8.2 milliliters of drawn peripheral blood. Building the TCR beta libraries relied on iRepertoire HTBI primers, and CDR3 regions underwent Arm-PCR. Via MiXCR, TCRdb re-called the multiplex PCR reads, giving one row per CDR3 protein. The data hold about 300,000 distinct CDR3 sequences, with 20% to 25% observed a single time.

This clonotype was sampled from a female donor with Graves disease. The gene calls are TRBV19 and TRBJ1-5, with D hard to call. Source: peripheral blood mononuclear cells (PBMCs), taken when the disease was refractory, from a patient treated with antithyroid drugs. In nucleotides, the CDR3 is TGTGCCAGTAGTGAGGCAGCTAATCAGCCCCAGCATTTT. It codes for CASSEAANQPQHF. The entire variable domain, with the rest obtained from reference TRBV19 and TRBJ1-5, is as follows: DGGITQSPKYLFRKEGQNVTLSCEQNLNHDAMYWYRQDPGQGLRLIYYSQIVNDFQKGDIAEGYSVSREKKESFPLTVTSAQKNPTAFYLCASSEAANQPQHFGDGTRLSIL.